These T cell receptor beta chains were read from a single sample in a study of blood T cell repertoires in COVID-19. Profiling relied on immunoSEQ multiplex PCR, and the TCRdb table lists in-frame clones only, not all of them. Here the sample spans about 300,000 clones, about 83% being singletons. Specimen: peripheral blood. These TCRs come from a woman aged 45-59 years who had recovered from COVID-19. Both conserved end residues are trimmed from each CDR3.

TRBV28	ASSPAGGPYNEQF
TRBV6-2/TRBV6-3	ASSYLSTGASGPYNEQF
TRBV11-2	ASSRTGRGANYGYT
TRBV10-3	AISDTDRGADNEQF
TRBV5-1	ASSLGTGTVAYEQY
TRBV2	ASSGGSPLSYEQY
TRBV5-4	ASSLYSGGFTDTQY
TRBV28	ASIPGGRLPARGTQY
TRBV28	ASWEGQDTQY
TRBV2	ASKQGPRDEQY